This T cell receptor (beta chain) is from a study of T cells after posttransplantation cyclophosphamide. Cyclophosphamide on days +3 and +4 followed busulfan-fludarabine conditioning and a marrow graft. In its sample, this clone was seen a few times. Assay used: immunoSEQ multiplex PCR; TCRdb lists only in-frame clones, some missing. Singletons are absent from the sample, which has 5,800 or so clones. This sample comprised PBMCs, obtained after allogeneic stem cell transplant with posttransplant cyclophosphamide. The TCR comes from a male patient aged 55 to 69 who received an allogeneic stem cell transplant from a related donor, was CMV-positive, and had no GVHD. Some of the T cells may derive from the graft donor.

CDR3 sequence (DNA): TGTGCCACCACACGGGGTTCTGGTAGATCCTATAATTCACCCCTCCACTTT. It encodes CATTRGSGRSYNSPLHF. The chain links TRBV2 to TRBJ1-6; D gene unclear. The CDR3 has 17 amino acids. CDR1 is SNHLY, CDR2 FYNNEI, per germline. Trimming took off 10 bases at V and 1 base at J, with 20 bases between the two ends.